The 9 T cell receptor beta chains below were found in one sample sequenced in a study of response to subunit inactivated influenza vaccine. One entry per CDR3 protein, called by TCRdb with MiXCR from the RT-PCR reads. In the table there are approximately 570,000 distinct CDR3 sequences, 6.5% to 8% of which are singletons. Sequenced material: PBMCs from blood, taken 23 months after vaccination. The receptors shown here come from a man between 50 and 75 years old who received an inactivated influenza vaccine.

This clonotype has more than one count but fewer than ten. The chain combines TRBV6-5 with TRBJ2-2; TRBD1 aligns across 8 bases. Per germline, CDR1 MNHEY and CDR2 SVGAGI. The CDR3 is 17 amino acids. The V segment lost 4 bases and the J segment 1 base; nucleotides outside the gene matches: 8. For the CDR3, the DNA is TGTGCCAGCAGTTCCGCCTCAGGGGGCTTGAACACCGGGGAGCTGTTTTTT. Translated, it gives CASSSASGGLNTGELFF.

This clonotype was detected many times. This chain joins TRBV12-3 or TRBV12-4 and TRBJ1-3; weak D call: TRBD1 (5 bases). V was cut by 2 bases and J by 4 bases, with 9 bases left in between. The CDR3 is 14 residues long. CDR3 region: CASSLRGVGNTIYF. The CDR3 DNA sequence: TGTGCCAGCAGTTTAAGAGGGGTGGGAAACACCATATATTTT.

This clonotype was observed a few times. The chain joins TRBV25-1 to TRBJ2-1; TRBD2 matches 10 bases. The CDR3 is made up of 16 amino acids. Germline V gene lookup returns CDR1 MGHDK and CDR2 SYGVNS. J lost 4 bases, V lost 4 bases, and 7 bases had no gene match. CDR3 sequence reads: CASSALGTSVYNEQFF. The CDR3 DNA is TGTGCCAGCAGTGCTCTCGGGACTAGCGTTTACAATGAGCAGTTCTTC. Together with reference TRBV25-1 and TRBJ2-1, the CDR3 gives the full variable domain: EADIYQTPRYLVIGTGKKITLECSQTMGHDKMYWYQQDPGMELHLIHYSYGVNSTEKGDLSSESTVSRIRTEHFPLTLESARPSHTSQYLCASSALGTSVYNEQFFGPGTRLTVL.

This clonotype was detected many times. The rearrangement joins TRBV4-3 to TRBJ2-2, with TRBD1 matching over 7 bases. V lost 0 bases, J lost 7 bases, and 5 bases stayed unmatched. The germline V gene encodes CDR1 LGHNA and CDR2 YSLEER. The length of the CDR3 is 15 residues. This CDR3 is CASSQEGGYSGELFF. CDR3 in DNA: TGCGCCAGCAGCCAAGAAGGGGGCTATAGCGGGGAGCTGTTTTTT.

This chain uses TRBV9 with TRBJ2-5; 9 nucleotides agree with TRBD2. The CDR3 totals 17 residues. Germline V gene sequence: CDR1 SGDLS, CDR2 YYNGEE. The ends lost 0 bases at V and 5 bases at J; junction bases unmatched: 11. The CDR3 loop is CASSVASWAGGGETQYF. CDR3 DNA sequence: TGTGCCAGCAGCGTAGCTTCTTGGGCGGGAGGGGGTGAGACCCAGTACTTC.

The table lists this clonotype with many counts. The chain recombines TRBV6-6 with TRBJ1-1; 7 nucleotides match TRBD1. This CDR3 is 13 amino acids long. Germline CDR1 reads MNHNY; CDR2 reads SVGAGI (reference sequence). Germline trimming cut 7 bases from V and 7 bases from J; bases unmatched to any gene: 9. CDR3 sequence (DNA): TGTGCCAGCACCTACCCAGGGGGTGGTGAAGCTTTCTTT. This codes for CASTYPGGGEAFF.

This chain joins TRBV19 and TRBJ2-1; D may match TRBD1 or TRBD2 (5 bases each). This CDR3 has 12 amino acids. Germline V gene lookup returns CDR1 LNHDA and CDR2 SQIVND (reference sequence). The germline V and J ends were trimmed by 9 bases and 8 bases, with 14 bases remaining between them. Written as DNA, the CDR3 is TGTGCCAGCACCGCTTGGGACGATGAGCAGTTCTTC. Its translation is CASTAWDDEQFF.

This rearrangement joins TRBV5-1 to TRBJ1-5, with D possibly being TRBD1 (6 bases). Trimming removed 4 bases from V and 7 bases from J, with 15 bases in between. CDR1 is SGHRS and CDR2 is YFSETQ in the germline V gene. This CDR3 has 14 amino acids. The CDR3 here is CASSEQGLGQPQHF. The CDR3 DNA reads TGCGCCAGCAGCGAGCAGGGGCTGGGGCAGCCCCAGCATTTT.

This clonotype was seen a handful of times. The V gene is TRBV6-2 or TRBV6-3, the J gene TRBJ1-5; 7 nucleotides agree with TRBD1. CDR1 is MNHEY, CDR2 SVGEGT, per germline. The junction had 19 bases not matched to a gene; V was cut back by 2 bases and J by 3 bases. The CDR3 runs to 20 residues. The CDR3 protein is CASSYRMTIRQGRPNQPQHF. DNA for the CDR3: TGTGCCAGCAGTTACCGGATGACAATACGACAGGGAAGGCCCAATCAGCCCCAGCATTTT.